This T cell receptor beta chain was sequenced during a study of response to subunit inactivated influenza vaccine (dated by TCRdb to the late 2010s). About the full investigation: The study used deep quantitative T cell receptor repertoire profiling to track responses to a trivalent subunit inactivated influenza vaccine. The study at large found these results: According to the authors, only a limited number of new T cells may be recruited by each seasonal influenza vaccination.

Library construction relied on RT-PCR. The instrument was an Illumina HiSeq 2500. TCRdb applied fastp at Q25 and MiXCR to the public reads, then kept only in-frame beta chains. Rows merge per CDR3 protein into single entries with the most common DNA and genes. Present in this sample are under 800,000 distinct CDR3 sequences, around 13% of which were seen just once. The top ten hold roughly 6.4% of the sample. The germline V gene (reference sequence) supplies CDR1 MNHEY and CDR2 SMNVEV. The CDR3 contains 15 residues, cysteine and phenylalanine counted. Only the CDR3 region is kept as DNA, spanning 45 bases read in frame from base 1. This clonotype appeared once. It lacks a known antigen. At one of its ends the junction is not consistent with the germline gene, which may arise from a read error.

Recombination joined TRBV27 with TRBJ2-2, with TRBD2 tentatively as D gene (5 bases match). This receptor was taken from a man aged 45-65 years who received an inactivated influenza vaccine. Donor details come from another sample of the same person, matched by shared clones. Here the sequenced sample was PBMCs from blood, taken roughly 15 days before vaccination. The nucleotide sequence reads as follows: TGTGCCAGCTGTTTTAGGGAGATAGGAACCGGGGAGCTGTTTTTT. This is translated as CASCFREIGTGELFF.